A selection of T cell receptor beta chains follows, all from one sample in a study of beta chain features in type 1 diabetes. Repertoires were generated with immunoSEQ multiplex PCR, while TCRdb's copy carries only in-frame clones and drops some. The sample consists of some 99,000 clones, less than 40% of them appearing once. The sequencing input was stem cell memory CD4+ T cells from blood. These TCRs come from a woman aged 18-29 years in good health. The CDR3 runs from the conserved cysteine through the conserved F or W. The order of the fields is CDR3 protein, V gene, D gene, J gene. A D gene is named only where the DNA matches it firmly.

CDR3aa: CASSRTSGRGDNEQFF; v_gene: TRBV7-2; d_gene: TRBD2; j_gene: TRBJ2-1
CDR3aa: CASSRGGQGTQPQHF; v_gene: TRBV19; d_gene: TRBD1; j_gene: TRBJ1-5
CDR3aa: CASSGLRNTEAFF; v_gene: TRBV7-9; d_gene: .; j_gene: TRBJ1-1
CDR3aa: CASSLPGTDTQYF; v_gene: TRBV28; d_gene: .; j_gene: TRBJ2-3
CDR3aa: CASSKRARDRQYNEQFF; v_gene: TRBV28; d_gene: TRBD1; j_gene: TRBJ2-1
CDR3aa: CASSFRSPGQRRLWPQHF; v_gene: TRBV27; d_gene: TRBD1; j_gene: TRBJ1-5
CDR3aa: CASSPPYRTGEEKLFF; v_gene: TRBV18; d_gene: TRBD1; j_gene: TRBJ1-4
CDR3aa: CASSLDRVTKTQYF; v_gene: TRBV5-1; d_gene: .; j_gene: TRBJ2-5
CDR3aa: CASSLRAGDSYEQYF; v_gene: TRBV5-1; d_gene: TRBD2; j_gene: TRBJ2-7
CDR3aa: CASSLAPSGSYEQYF; v_gene: TRBV7-2; d_gene: TRBD2; j_gene: TRBJ2-7
CDR3aa: CASTLAAFSYNEQFF; v_gene: TRBV5-1; d_gene: TRBD2; j_gene: TRBJ2-1
CDR3aa: CASNNQGQETQYF; v_gene: TRBV11-2; d_gene: .; j_gene: TRBJ2-5
CDR3aa: CASSMGQGAETQYF; v_gene: TRBV19; d_gene: TRBD1; j_gene: TRBJ2-5
CDR3aa: CASSIRTPGYTQYF; v_gene: TRBV19; d_gene: .; j_gene: TRBJ2-3
CDR3aa: CASSYSTSMGTDTQYF; v_gene: TRBV6-6; d_gene: TRBD2; j_gene: TRBJ2-3
CDR3aa: CASSPAGTSGRKRGEQFF; v_gene: TRBV5-1; d_gene: TRBD2; j_gene: TRBJ2-1
CDR3aa: CASSYLRGSTDTQYF; v_gene: TRBV6-5; d_gene: .; j_gene: TRBJ2-3
CDR3aa: CATNRPSDEKLFF; v_gene: TRBV15; d_gene: .; j_gene: TRBJ1-4
CDR3aa: CASRTQQGNYTF; v_gene: TRBV28; d_gene: TRBD1; j_gene: TRBJ1-2
CDR3aa: CQSPRNYGYTF; v_gene: TRBV20-1; d_gene: .; j_gene: TRBJ1-2
CDR3aa: CSVESYNYGYTF; v_gene: TRBV29-1; d_gene: .; j_gene: TRBJ1-2
CDR3aa: CSVSDRRAYEQYF; v_gene: TRBV29-1; d_gene: TRBD1; j_gene: TRBJ2-7
CDR3aa: CASRTRGGIEQYF; v_gene: TRBV11-2; d_gene: TRBD2; j_gene: TRBJ2-7
CDR3aa: CASSTPTGQGSQETQYF; v_gene: TRBV5-1; d_gene: TRBD1; j_gene: TRBJ2-5
CDR3aa: CASSLAGNEQYF; v_gene: TRBV28; d_gene: .; j_gene: TRBJ2-7
CDR3aa: CASSLWDRDGGYTF; v_gene: TRBV28; d_gene: TRBD1; j_gene: TRBJ1-2
CDR3aa: CASSFGGQGLSPLHF; v_gene: TRBV11-2; d_gene: TRBD1; j_gene: TRBJ1-6
CDR3aa: CAWSVGPQPGGITGELFF; v_gene: TRBV30; d_gene: TRBD1; j_gene: TRBJ2-2
CDR3aa: CASSLGTATYEQYF; v_gene: TRBV7-2; d_gene: TRBD1; j_gene: TRBJ2-7
CDR3aa: CASSGDRGRNEKLFF; v_gene: TRBV25-1; d_gene: TRBD1; j_gene: TRBJ1-4
CDR3aa: CASSWRQGTEAFF; v_gene: TRBV28; d_gene: TRBD1; j_gene: TRBJ1-1
CDR3aa: CASSPDMNTEAFF; v_gene: TRBV5-1; d_gene: .; j_gene: TRBJ1-1
CDR3aa: CASSLQGSYTEVFF; v_gene: TRBV5-1; d_gene: .; j_gene: TRBJ1-1
CDR3aa: CASSLALQSYNEQFF; v_gene: TRBV27; d_gene: .; j_gene: TRBJ2-1
CDR3aa: CASSQVKGQGAYEQYF; v_gene: TRBV4-1; d_gene: TRBD1; j_gene: TRBJ2-7
CDR3aa: CAIRAATGRSTEAFF; v_gene: TRBV10-3; d_gene: TRBD1; j_gene: TRBJ1-1
CDR3aa: CASKWQGNTEAFF; v_gene: TRBV27; d_gene: .; j_gene: TRBJ1-1
CDR3aa: CASSGTGFGEQYF; v_gene: TRBV6-1; d_gene: TRBD1; j_gene: TRBJ2-7
CDR3aa: CASSPLAGLNHGYTF; v_gene: TRBV7-9; d_gene: .; j_gene: TRBJ1-2
CDR3aa: CASSHSGRVAETQYF; v_gene: TRBV4-1; d_gene: TRBD2; j_gene: TRBJ2-5
CDR3aa: CASSPPDRGNEQFF; v_gene: TRBV18; d_gene: .; j_gene: TRBJ2-1